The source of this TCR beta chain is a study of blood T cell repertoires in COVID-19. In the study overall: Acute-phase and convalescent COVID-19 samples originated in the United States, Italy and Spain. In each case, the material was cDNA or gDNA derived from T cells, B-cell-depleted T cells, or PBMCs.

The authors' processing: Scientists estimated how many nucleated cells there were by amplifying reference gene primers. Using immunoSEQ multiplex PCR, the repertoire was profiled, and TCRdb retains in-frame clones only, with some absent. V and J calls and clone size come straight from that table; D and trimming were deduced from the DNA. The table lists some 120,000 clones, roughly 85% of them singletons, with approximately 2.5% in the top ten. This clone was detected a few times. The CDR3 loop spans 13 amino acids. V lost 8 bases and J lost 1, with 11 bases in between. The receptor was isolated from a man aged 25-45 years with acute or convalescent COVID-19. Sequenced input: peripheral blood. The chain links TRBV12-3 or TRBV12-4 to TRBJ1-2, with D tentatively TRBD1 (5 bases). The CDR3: CASWARDNYGYTF. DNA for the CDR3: TGTGCCAGCTGGGCCAGGGATAACTATGGCTACACCTTC.